Sequencing of this T cell receptor (beta chain) was carried out in a study of blood T cell repertoires in COVID-19. Overall study context: COVID-19 samples collected from the United States, Italy and Spain covered acute and convalescent phases. The cDNA or gDNA used as material had been derived from T cells, B-cell-depleted T cells, or PBMCs.

The CDR3 totals 14 residues. Trimming stripped 2 bases from V and 4 bases from J, with 8 bases between. Germline CDR1 is LNHDA and CDR2 is SQIVND (reference sequence). Methods used by the authors: Amplifying reference gene primers gave estimates of nucleated cell counts. The protocol was immunoSEQ multiplex PCR, while the TCRdb copy is restricted to in-frame clones and leaves out a portion. The V and J calls and clone size come from that table; D and trimming were worked out from the DNA. This table has roughly 300,000 clones, 83% appearing once. This sequence originates from a woman in her forties or fifties who had recovered from COVID-19. Source material: peripheral blood. The gene calls are TRBV19 and TRBJ1-4, with D possibly matching TRBD1 (5 bases). As DNA, the CDR3 is TGTGCCAGTAGTATATGGCAGGGTAATGAAAAACTGTTTTTT. Its translation is CASSIWQGNEKLFF.